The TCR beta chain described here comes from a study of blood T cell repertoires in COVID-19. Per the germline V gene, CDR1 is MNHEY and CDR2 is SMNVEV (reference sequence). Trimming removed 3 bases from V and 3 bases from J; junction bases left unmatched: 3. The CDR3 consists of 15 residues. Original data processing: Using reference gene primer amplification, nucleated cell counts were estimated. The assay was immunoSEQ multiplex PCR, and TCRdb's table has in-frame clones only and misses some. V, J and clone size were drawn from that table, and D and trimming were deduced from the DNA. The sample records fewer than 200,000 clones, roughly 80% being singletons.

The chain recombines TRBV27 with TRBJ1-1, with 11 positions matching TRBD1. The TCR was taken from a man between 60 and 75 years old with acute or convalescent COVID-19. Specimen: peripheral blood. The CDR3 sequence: CASSFWDRGDTEAFF. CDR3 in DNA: TGTGCCAGCAGTTTCTGGGACAGGGGGGACACTGAAGCTTTCTTT.